This T cell receptor beta chain comes out of a study of neoadjuvant nivolumab and ipilimumab in lung cancer. General study findings and limits: Resected tumors had greater TCR richness and clonality than uninvolved lung. From pretherapy to surgery, tumor richness and clonality rose with dual therapy. Pretherapy blood TCR richness correlated positively with resected tumor richness.

As to this clone: Its antigen remains unknown.

Germline V gene data show CDR1 as KGHSH and CDR2 as LQKENI. V lost 3 bases to trimming and J lost 5 bases, with 16 bases between them. The CDR3 consists of 15 residues. The table came from immunoSEQ multiplex PCR; TCRdb's copy has only in-frame clones and leaves some out. In the table there are approximately 30,000 clones, about nine tenths of which are singletons. The chain joins TRBV18 to TRBJ1-1; tentatively, D is TRBD1 (6 bases). The TCR comes from an adult with non-small cell lung cancer. This sample comprised peripheral blood, obtained after neoadjuvant nivolumab, alone or with ipilimumab, at or shortly before surgery. CDR3 loop: CASSPIRARGTEAFF. The CDR3 DNA reads TGTGCCAGCTCACCCATCAGGGCAAGGGGGACTGAAGCTTTCTTT.